These T cell receptor beta chains were read from a single sample in a study of blood T cell repertoires in COVID-19. The protocol was immunoSEQ multiplex PCR, while the TCRdb copy is restricted to in-frame clones and leaves out a portion. There are some 350,000 clones in the sample; 80% to 90% occur only once, and around 1% lies in the top ten. Input material: PBMCs or T cells enriched from blood (not recorded which). These receptors originate from a young man who had recovered from COVID-19. CDR3s include the opening cysteine and the closing phenylalanine or tryptophan. A D gene is named only where the DNA matches it firmly. Clone size is given for some rows only: seen once, a few or many times, or a class if the clone is expanded.

CDR3 protein	CDR3 DNA	clone size	V gene	J gene	CDR3 length	D gene
CASSHRGGFNSPLHF	TGCGCCAGCAGTCATAGGGGAGGGTTTAATTCACCCCTCCACTTT	.	TRBV23-1	TRBJ1-6	15	.
CASSESGKGHEAFF	TGTGCCAGCAGTGAATCAGGAAAAGGACACGAAGCTTTCTTT	.	TRBV25-1	TRBJ1-1	14	.
CACGLAQSGNYEQYF	TGTGCCTGTGGACTAGCGCAATCGGGAAATTACGAGCAGTACTTC	.	TRBV10-3	TRBJ2-7	15	TRBD2
CASSRGWTSGLKDEQFF	TGCGCCAGCAGCCGGGGGTGGACTAGCGGCCTGAAGGATGAGCAGTTCTTC	.	TRBV5-1	TRBJ2-1	17	TRBD2
CASSYTTGGEQYF	TGTGCCAGCAGTTACACGACAGGGGGCGAGCAGTACTTC	.	TRBV6-2/TRBV6-3	TRBJ2-7	13	TRBD1
CASSVGGSINEKLFF	TGTGCCAGCAGCGTAGGGGGCAGCATTAATGAAAAACTGTTTTTT	.	TRBV9	TRBJ1-4	15	.
CASSSGTGRIYEQYF	TGTGCCAGCAGCTCCGGGACAGGAAGAATTTACGAGCAGTACTTC	.	TRBV5-5	TRBJ2-7	15	TRBD1
CASGRPLDLYEQYF	TGTGCCAGCGGGAGACCCCTGGATTTGTACGAGCAGTACTTC	.	TRBV11-2	TRBJ2-7	14	.
CAISEGALAYGYTF	TGTGCCATCAGTGAGGGGGCGTTGGCCTATGGCTACACCTTC	.	TRBV10-3	TRBJ1-2	14	.
CASSQEKSGIYTDTQYF	TGCGCCAGCAGCCAAGAAAAGTCCGGTATCTACACAGATACGCAGTATTTT	.	TRBV4-3	TRBJ2-3	17	.
CASRSGGGDTQYF	TGTGCCAGCAGGTCGGGAGGGGGAGATACGCAGTATTTT	.	TRBV25-1	TRBJ2-3	13	TRBD2
CASSLEGRQVLSNYGYTF	TGTGCCAGCAGCTTAGAAGGGAGACAGGTGCTCTCTAACTATGGCTACACCTTC	.	TRBV7-6	TRBJ1-2	18	.
CASSIRDRTYGYTF	TGTGCCAGTAGTATAAGAGACAGAACTTATGGCTACACCTTC	.	TRBV19	TRBJ1-2	14	.
CASSRGGSEQYF	TGTGCCAGCAGCCGCGGCGGTTCCGAGCAGTACTTC	.	TRBV5-4	TRBJ2-7	12	.
CASSMWQSNSNQPQHF	TGTGCCAGTAGTATGTGGCAGTCCAACAGCAATCAGCCCCAGCATTTT	.	TRBV19	TRBJ1-5	16	.
CSVGQHYNSPLHF	TGCAGCGTTGGACAGCACTATAATTCACCCCTCCACTTT	.	TRBV29-1	TRBJ1-6	13	.
CASRDSDRSYNEQFF	TGTGCCAGCAGGGACTCGGACCGGTCCTACAATGAGCAGTTCTTC	.	TRBV27	TRBJ2-1	15	.
CASSPGTEWGQPQHF	TGTGCCAGCAGTCCCGGGACAGAATGGGGTCAGCCCCAGCATTTT	.	TRBV9	TRBJ1-5	15	TRBD1
CASSLNRGEETQYF	TGTGCCAGCAGTCTTAACAGGGGGGAGGAGACCCAGTACTTC	.	TRBV7-8	TRBJ2-5	14	TRBD1
CASSHRQGWNTGELFF	TGTGCCAGCAGCCATAGACAGGGTTGGAACACCGGGGAGCTGTTTTTT	many	TRBV7-9	TRBJ2-2	16	TRBD1
CASSLEQGGGYTF	TGCGCCAGCAGCTTGGAACAGGGGGGAGGCTACACCTTC	.	TRBV5-1	TRBJ1-2	13	TRBD1
CASSLNPSGSSYNEQFF	TGCGCCAGCAGCTTGAACCCTAGCGGGAGCTCCTACAATGAGCAGTTCTTC	.	TRBV5-1	TRBJ2-1	17	TRBD2
CASSIRAGGTYNEQFF	TGTGCCAGCAGTATCAGAGCGGGGGGCACCTACAATGAGCAGTTCTTC	.	TRBV3-1/TRBV3-2	TRBJ2-1	16	TRBD2
CASSPERMNTEAFF	TGTGCCAGCTCACCGGAGAGGATGAACACTGAAGCTTTCTTT	.	TRBV18	TRBJ1-1	14	.
CASSLARQGQQYF	TGTGCCAGCAGCTTAGCCAGACAGGGCCAGCAGTACTTC	.	TRBV7-2	TRBJ2-7	13	TRBD1
CASSQDRRTSGGASRELFF	TGTGCCAGCAGCCAAGATCGTAGGACTAGCGGGGGGGCCTCCCGGGAGCTGTTTTTT	.	TRBV14	TRBJ2-2	19	TRBD2
CASSDRREGHNEQFF	TGTGCCAGCAGTGACCGGCGGGAGGGACACAATGAGCAGTTCTTC	.	TRBV6-4	TRBJ2-1	15	TRBD2
CASSLVASNQPQHF	TGTGCCAGCAGCTTAGTGGCTAGCAATCAGCCCCAGCATTTT	.	TRBV7-2	TRBJ1-5	14	.
CASSPTENTGELFF	TGTGCCAGCAGCCCAACAGAAAACACCGGGGAGCTGTTTTTT	.	TRBV28	TRBJ2-2	14	.
CAISGGQYNEQFF	TGTGCCATCAGTGGGGGACAGTACAATGAGCAGTTCTTC	.	TRBV10-3	TRBJ2-1	13	TRBD1
CASRTRHRTYTEAFF	TGTGCCAGCAGGACCAGACACAGGACGTACACTGAAGCTTTCTTT	.	TRBV21-1	TRBJ1-1	15	.
CASSEEGFKTQYF	TGTGCCAGCAGTGAAGAGGGGTTTAAGACCCAGTACTTC	.	TRBV2	TRBJ2-5	13	.
CASSLSRQPQHF	TGCGCCAGCAGCTTGTCCAGACAGCCCCAGCATTTT	.	TRBV5-1	TRBJ1-5	12	.
CASTRLKPNTEAFF	TGTGCCAGTACCAGGTTAAAACCGAACACTGAAGCTTTCTTT	.	TRBV19	TRBJ1-1	14	.
CSVGTSTNEKLFF	TGCAGCGTTGGGACTTCAACTAATGAAAAACTGTTTTTT	.	TRBV29-1	TRBJ1-4	13	.
CASSFGTGGSSGANVLTF	TGCGCCAGCAGCTTCGGGACAGGGGGCTCTTCTGGGGCCAACGTCCTGACTTTC	.	TRBV5-1	TRBJ2-6	18	TRBD1
CASSVATVGEAFF	TGTGCCAGCAGCGTAGCGACAGTGGGTGAAGCTTTCTTT	few	TRBV9	TRBJ1-1	13	.
CASGVAGPSYNEQFF	TGTGCCAGCGGGGTAGCGGGGCCATCCTACAATGAGCAGTTCTTC	.	TRBV6-5	TRBJ2-1	15	TRBD2
CAIRGRQGETGELFF	TGTGCCATCAGGGGCAGACAGGGAGAAACCGGGGAGCTGTTTTTT	.	TRBV10-3	TRBJ2-2	15	TRBD1
CASSLGQKGSAFF	TGTGCCAGCTCACTGGGACAGAAGGGCTCGGCTTTCTTT	once	TRBV18	TRBJ1-1	13	TRBD1
CASSIYGPSGYYEQYF	TGTGCCAGTAGTATTTATGGGCCTAGCGGATACTACGAGCAGTACTTC	.	TRBV19	TRBJ2-7	16	TRBD2
CSVIGTYGEQFF	TGCAGCGTTATAGGGACTTATGGTGAGCAGTTCTTC	.	TRBV29-1	TRBJ2-1	12	.
CASSQDPASGGNNEQFF	TGCGCCAGCAGCCAAGATCCGGCTAGCGGGGGTAACAATGAGCAGTTCTTC	.	TRBV4-1	TRBJ2-1	17	TRBD2
CASRQGAGNTIYF	TGTGCCAGCAGGCAGGGGGCGGGAAACACCATATATTTT	.	TRBV7-9	TRBJ1-3	13	TRBD1
CASSSSPNQPQHF	TGTGCCAGCAGTTCGTCCCCGAATCAGCCCCAGCATTTT	.	TRBV12-3/TRBV12-4	TRBJ1-5	13	.
CASSSTGKLFF	TGTGCCAGCAGCTCCACGGGAAAACTGTTTTTT	few	TRBV7-9	TRBJ1-4	11	.
CASSRGQGGPGELFF	TGCGCCAGCAGCCGAGGACAGGGTGGCCCCGGGGAGCTGTTTTTT	.	TRBV4-1	TRBJ2-2	15	TRBD1